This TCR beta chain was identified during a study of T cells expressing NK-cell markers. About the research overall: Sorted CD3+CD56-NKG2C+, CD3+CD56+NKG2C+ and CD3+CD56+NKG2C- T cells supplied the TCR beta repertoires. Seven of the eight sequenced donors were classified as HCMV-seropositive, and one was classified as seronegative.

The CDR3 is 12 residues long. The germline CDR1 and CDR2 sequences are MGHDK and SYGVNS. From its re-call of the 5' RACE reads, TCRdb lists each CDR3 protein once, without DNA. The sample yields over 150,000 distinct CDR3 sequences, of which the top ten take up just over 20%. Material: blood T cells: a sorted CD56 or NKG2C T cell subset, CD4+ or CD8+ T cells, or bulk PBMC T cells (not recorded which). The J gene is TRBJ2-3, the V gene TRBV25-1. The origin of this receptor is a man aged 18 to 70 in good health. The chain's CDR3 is CASRASTDTQYF.